What follows are 19 T cell receptor beta chains derived from one specimen sequenced in a study of blood T cell repertoires in COVID-19. Only in-frame clones appear in the TCRdb table, and some are missing; sequencing was by immunoSEQ multiplex PCR. Among 130,000 to 150,000 clones, around 84% were seen once, and the ten largest hold 5.8%. The sequenced material came from PBMCs or T cells enriched from blood (not recorded which). These receptors all stem from a woman aged 45-59 years who had been exposed to COVID-19.

This sequence joins TRBV4-1 and TRBJ1-5; tentatively, D is TRBD1 (6 bases). The V gene lost 3 bases and the J gene lost 0 bases, with 9 bases spanning the gap. This CDR3 has 15 residues. Germline values: CDR1 MGHRA, CDR2 YSYEKL. The chain's CDR3 is CASSQRTDSNQPQHF. The CDR3 bases are TGCGCCAGCAGCCAGCGGACAGATAGCAATCAGCCCCAGCATTTT.

The V gene is TRBV6-2 or TRBV6-3, the J gene TRBJ1-5; TRBD1 matches at 8 bases. The V gene end was trimmed by 6 bases and the J gene end by 3 bases; junction bases not matched to a gene: 7. The length of the CDR3 is 15 residues. CDR1 and CDR2 (germline): MNHEY, SVGEGT. DNA for the CDR3: TGTGCCAGCAGCACCGGGACAGGTGCCAATCAGCCCCAGCATTTT. Protein product: CASSTGTGANQPQHF.

V and J are TRBV3-1 (or the pseudogene TRBV3-2) and TRBJ1-4; TRBD1 matches at 10 bases. The J segment lost 0 bases and the V segment lost 0 bases, leaving 4 bases of the junction unmatched. The CDR3 runs 18 residues. Per the germline V gene, CDR1 is LGHDT and CDR2 is YNNKEL (reference sequence). The CDR3 spells CASSQDGDRGATNEKLFF. The DNA for the CDR3 is TGTGCCAGCAGCCAAGATGGGGACAGGGGCGCAACTAATGAAAAACTGTTTTTT.

CDR3: CASSSAGEGRGETQYF. CDR3 DNA sequence: TGTGCCAGCAGCTCGGCTGGAGAGGGGCGGGGAGAGACCCAGTACTTC. The genes are TRBV7-3 and TRBJ2-5, with a tentative D call TRBD2 (6 bases). The germline V gene has CDR1 SGHTA and CDR2 FQGTGA. CDR3 size: 16 residues. Trimming took off 4 bases at V and 4 bases at J, with 19 bases between the two ends.

This chain connects TRBV9 to TRBJ2-3; 8 nucleotides line up with TRBD2. Per germline, CDR1 SGDLS and CDR2 YYNGEE. V gave up 3 bases and J gave up 3 bases; unmatched junction bases: 6. The CDR3 has 15 residues. Written as DNA, the CDR3 is TGTGCCAGCAGCGGGGGGACGGGAGGGACAGATACGCAGTATTTT. As protein: CASSGGTGGTDTQYF.

V gene TRBV3-1 (or the pseudogene TRBV3-2) combines with J gene TRBJ2-3; D ambiguous. V was clipped by 1 base and J by 10 bases, with 9 bases between them. There are 12 residues in the CDR3. Per germline, CDR1 LGHDT and CDR2 YNNKEL (reference sequence). The CDR3 coding sequence is TGTGCCAGCAGCCAAGTGGGCCGAGCGCAGTATTTT. Its translation: CASSQVGRAQYF.

The chain employs TRBV5-5 and TRBJ2-2, with TRBD2 identical over 9 bases. The CDR3 totals 17 residues. The junction had 10 bases not matched to a gene; V was cut back by 5 bases and J by 2 bases. Germline V lookup: CDR1 SGHKS, CDR2 YYEKEE (reference sequence). Written as DNA, the CDR3 is TGTGCCAGCAGGGATAGAGGGGGACTAGCTAACACCGGGGAGCTGTTTTTT. This translates into CASRDRGGLANTGELFF.

The rearrangement links TRBV10-2 to TRBJ1-2; D ambiguous. The V gene lost 5 bases and the J gene lost 8 bases, with 18 bases spanning the gap. Germline assignment: CDR1 WSHSY and CDR2 SAAADI. This CDR3 is built from 14 residues. DNA for the CDR3: TGCGCCAGCAGTAACTCGGGGTACTCGGAGGGCTACACCTTC. The encoded protein is CASSNSGYSEGYTF.

The chain has TRBV10-3 and TRBJ1-1; the match to TRBD1 covers 11 bases. The germline V gene has CDR1 ENHRY and CDR2 SYGVKD. The trim removed 4 bases at V and 4 bases at J, leaving 17 bases unmatched. CDR3 length: 19 residues. The CDR3 coding sequence is TGTGCCATCAGTGCTAAGGGGACAGGGGGAATTCGGTTCGGCACTGAAGCTTTCTTT. Its translation: CAISAKGTGGIRFGTEAFF.

The rearrangement links TRBV5-1 to TRBJ2-2, with 8 bases fitting TRBD2. Germline CDR1 is SGHRS and CDR2 is YFSETQ. The CDR3 length is 15 residues. The ends lost 5 bases at V and 4 bases at J; junction bases unmatched: 7. CDR3 DNA sequence: TGCGCCAGCAGGGGCGGGGGGCGCGGCACCGGGGAGCTGTTTTTT. It specifies CASRGGGRGTGELFF.

The chain employs TRBV7-2 and TRBJ2-3, with TRBD2 matching 9 bases. The CDR3 sequence is 16 residues long. The V gene end was trimmed by 3 bases and the J gene end by 8 bases; junction bases not matched to a gene: 12. Germline values: CDR1 SGHTA, CDR2 FQGNSA. Here the CDR3 reads CASSFLLAGSYGTQYF. CDR3 bases: TGTGCCAGCAGCTTTTTACTAGCGGGTAGTTATGGTACGCAGTATTTT.

The chain joins TRBV7-9 to TRBJ1-1, with D possibly being TRBD1 (5 bases). CDR1 and CDR2 (germline): SEHNR, FQNEAQ (reference sequence). The V end lost 5 bases, the J end lost 1 base, and 11 bases lay between the germline ends. This CDR3 is built from 14 residues. The CDR3 region is CASSRAGQNTEAFF. For the CDR3, the DNA is TGTGCCAGCAGCCGAGCCGGACAGAACACTGAAGCTTTCTTT. The full variable domain, rest sourced from reference TRBV7-9 and TRBJ1-1, is DTGVSQNPRHKITKRGQNVTFRCDPISEHNRLYWYRQTLGQGPEFLTYFQNEAQLEKSRLLSDRFSAERPKGSFSTLEIQRTEQGDSAMYLCASSRAGQNTEAFFGQGTRLTVV.

This chain uses TRBV19 with TRBJ1-1; perhaps TRBD1 as D (5 bases). The V and J ends lost 6 bases and 1 base respectively, with 12 bases between them. The CDR3 contains 14 residues. Germline lookup yields CDR1 LNHDA and CDR2 SQIVND (reference sequence). The CDR3 region has the DNA TGTGCCAGTAGCCCGGACACCCCGAACACTGAAGCTTTCTTT. This translates into CASSPDTPNTEAFF. Supplemented by reference TRBV19 and TRBJ1-1, the full variable domain reads DGGITQSPKYLFRKEGQNVTLSCEQNLNHDAMYWYRQDPGQGLRLIYYSQIVNDFQKGDIAEGYSVSREKKESFPLTVTSAQKNPTAFYLCASSPDTPNTEAFFGQGTRLTVV.

V usage is TRBV29-1 and J usage is TRBJ2-5; possible D gene TRBD2, 5 bases. This CDR3 has 12 residues. The V end was cut by 6 bases, the J end by 4 bases, with 12 bases between. The germline V gene has CDR1 SQVTM and CDR2 ANQGSEA. In nucleotides, the CDR3 is TGCAGCGTCGCGGGTGGGCCAGAGACCCAGTACTTC. This translates into CSVAGGPETQYF.

This clone occurred many times. The chain joins TRBV4-2 to TRBJ2-7, with 7 bases fitting TRBD1. V trimming: 0 bases; J trimming: 5 bases; junction bases outside the gene matches: 10. Germline assignment: CDR1 LGHNA and CDR2 YNFKEQ. CDR3 size: 16 residues. In DNA form, the CDR3 reads TGTGCCAGCAGCCAAGATGAAACTACAGGGGCGAACGAGCAGTACTTC. Translating it yields CASSQDETTGANEQYF.

This clone came up a few times. This chain uses TRBV24-1 with TRBJ2-1; TRBD1 agrees at 9 bases. This CDR3 spans 16 amino acids. The J segment lost 7 bases and the V segment lost 3 bases, leaving 9 bases of the junction unmatched. Germline CDR1 reads KGHDR; CDR2 reads SFDVKD. The CDR3 DNA is TGTGCCACCAGTGATCGGACAGGGGATAGAAGGAATGAGCAGTTCTTC. Translated: CATSDRTGDRRNEQFF.

The CDR3 region is CASSVVARPGGNSPLHF. The CDR3 nucleotides read TGTGCCAGCAGCGTAGTTGCCAGGCCGGGGGGAAATTCACCCCTCCACTTT. V gene TRBV9 combines with J gene TRBJ1-6; a weak D match, TRBD1 (5 bases). This CDR3 has 17 amino acids. V lost 0 bases, J lost 7 bases, and 17 bases lay in between. Germline V gene lookup returns CDR1 SGDLS and CDR2 YYNGEE.

This sequence joins TRBV2 and TRBJ1-1, with D hard to call. Trimming removed 2 bases from V and 5 bases from J, with 9 bases in between. The CDR3 has 13 amino acids. CDR1 is SNHLY and CDR2 is FYNNEI in the germline V gene. The CDR3, as DNA: TGTGCCAGCAGTGAATCGGGGAAAACTGAAGCTTTCTTT. Translating gives CASSESGKTEAFF.

This chain links TRBV19 with TRBJ1-1; 9 bases map to TRBD1. The CDR3 is 17 residues long. V trimming: 7 bases; J trimming: 3 bases; junction bases outside the gene matches: 15. The V gene's germline CDR1 is LNHDA and CDR2 SQIVND (reference sequence). CDR3 residues: CASTPGQGPPKDTEAFF. The CDR3, as DNA: TGTGCCAGTACCCCGGGACAGGGCCCCCCGAAGGACACTGAAGCTTTCTTT.